This record covers a single T cell receptor beta chain. Its specificity is not known. Trimming shortened V by 2 bases and J by 4 bases, and 5 bases separated the two germline ends. The CDR3 spans 12 residues. CDR1 is SEHNR, CDR2 FQNEAQ, per germline (reference sequence). These data are taken from a study of cytomegalovirus exposure and HLA in healthy donors. Whole-study results and caveats: Later analysis identified a missense DCLRE1C variant that was linked to TCR beta V- and J-gene trimming.

Researchers ran the PCR with 60 Vbeta and 13 Jbeta primers. Data came from immunoSEQ multiplex PCR; TCRdb stores just in-frame clones and leaves some out. The sample records 180,000 or so clones, about 80% being singletons. This chain links TRBV7-9 with TRBJ1-1; unclear D gene. The receptor was isolated from a woman in her twenties or thirties in good health and CMV-seropositive. The sample was PBMCs. CDR3 coding DNA: TGTGCCAGCAGCTTATACGGCACTGAAGCTTTCTTT. Protein: CASSLYGTEAFF.